The clone carrying this TCR beta chain was observed a few times. This sample stems from a study of T-cell memory formation after mild COVID-19. Looking at the study overall: Clusters of TCRs were largely donor specific.

Trimming took off 6 bases at V and 8 bases at J, with 14 bases between the two ends. The CDR3 loop spans 12 amino acids. Germline V lookup: CDR1 SQVTM, CDR2 ANQGSEA. In TCRdb, the 5' RACE reads were re-called with MiXCR into one record per CDR3 protein. The sample shows 190,000 or so distinct CDR3 sequences, around 27% of them seen only once. Sequenced sample: PBMCs or a T cell subset sorted from them (not recorded which). The TCR was taken from an adult woman who had mild COVID-19 (a few samples of this study predate the infection). Cell type and time point are not known. The J gene is TRBJ2-1, the V gene TRBV29-1; D not certain. The CDR3 DNA is TGCAGCGTAAGGCTAGTCTCGGATGAGCAGTTCTTC. This sequence encodes CSVRLVSDEQFF.